This T cell receptor (beta chain) was identified during a study of shared clonotypes between healthy human individuals. General study results and limits: Larger estimated richness was generally recorded for naive subsets relative to memory subsets. Genetic and exposure-history diversity was limited by the small donor number.

Produced via immunoSEQ multiplex PCR; TCRdb's table is partial and in-frame only. The sample lists millions of clones, about 93% occurring once. The CDR3 is made up of 15 amino acids. Germline loops: CDR1 MNHEY, CDR2 SMNVEV (reference sequence). The junction had 5 bases not matched to a gene; V was cut back by 0 bases and J by 5 bases. Notes on this clone: Its target is not known.

CD45RO-negative cells were positively selected for CCR7, leaving out terminally differentiated effector memory CD45RA+ cells. The TCR sequence derives from a man younger than 35 in good health. Some clones in this sample may be carry-over from other donors' samples. The source material was naive CD8+ T cells from PBMCs. J is TRBJ2-7 and V is TRBV27; 9 bases line up with TRBD1. The CDR3 region has the DNA TGTGCCAGCAGTTTATCCGGGACAGGGTTGCACGAGCAGTACTTC. Translated, it gives CASSLSGTGLHEQYF.